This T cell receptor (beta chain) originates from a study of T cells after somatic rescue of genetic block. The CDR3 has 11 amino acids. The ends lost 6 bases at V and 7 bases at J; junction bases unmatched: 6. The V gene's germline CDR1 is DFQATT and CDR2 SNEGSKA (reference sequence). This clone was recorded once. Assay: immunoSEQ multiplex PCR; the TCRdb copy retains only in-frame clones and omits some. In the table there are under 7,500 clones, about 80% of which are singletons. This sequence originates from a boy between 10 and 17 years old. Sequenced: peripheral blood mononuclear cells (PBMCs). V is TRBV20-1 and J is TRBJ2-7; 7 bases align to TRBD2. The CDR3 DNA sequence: TGCAGTGCCAAAATCGGGGGGGAGCAGTACTTC. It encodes CSAKIGGEQYF.